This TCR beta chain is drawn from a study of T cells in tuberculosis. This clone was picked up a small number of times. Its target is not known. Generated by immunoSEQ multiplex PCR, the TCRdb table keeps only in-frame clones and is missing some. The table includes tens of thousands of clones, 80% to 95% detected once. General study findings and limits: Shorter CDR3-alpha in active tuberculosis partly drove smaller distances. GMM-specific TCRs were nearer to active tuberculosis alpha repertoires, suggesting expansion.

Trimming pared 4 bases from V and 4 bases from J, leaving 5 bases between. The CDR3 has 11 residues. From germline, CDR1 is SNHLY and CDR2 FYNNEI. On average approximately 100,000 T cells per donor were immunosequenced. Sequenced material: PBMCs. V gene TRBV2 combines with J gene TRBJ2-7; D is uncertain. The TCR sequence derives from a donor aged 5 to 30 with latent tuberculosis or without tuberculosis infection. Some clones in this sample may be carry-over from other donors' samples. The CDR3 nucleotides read TGTGCCAGCAGTGGTAATTACGAGCAGTACTTC. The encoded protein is CASSGNYEQYF.